This T cell receptor (beta chain) was documented in a study of siplizumab effects on memory and regulatory T cells. Losses at the gene ends were 7 bases for V and 1 base for J; bases not matched to a gene: 6. Germline V gene lookup returns CDR1 MDHEN and CDR2 SYDVKM. The CDR3 spans 14 residues. Sequenced by immunoSEQ multiplex PCR; TCRdb stores in-frame clones only, minus some. The sample has some 100,000 clones, roughly 92% seen once. The rearrangement links TRBV28 to TRBJ1-1; 7 bases fit TRBD1. The sequence was obtained from a human donor in good health. What was sequenced was Tregs sorted from blood. The CDR3 region is CASTRGGSNTEAFF. In DNA form, the CDR3 reads TGTGCCAGCACCCGAGGGGGCTCGAACACTGAAGCTTTCTTT.